The rows below give T cell receptor beta chains drawn from one sample of a study of CD8+CD57+ T cells in acquired aplastic anemia. In TCRdb, the reads were re-called with MiXCR into one record per CDR3 protein. This table has 400,000 to 450,000 distinct CDR3 sequences, approximately 70% appearing once. The material sequenced was sorted CD4+, CD8+, or CD8+CD57+ T cells (not recorded which) from PBMCs. The receptor set was obtained from a human donor in good health, serving as a control. Each CDR3 is given with its conserved first and last residue. The order of the fields is D gene, clone size, V gene, J gene, CDR3 protein, CDR3 DNA. The D gene is left open where the match is weak. The size of a clone is reported for some rows only, either as once, few or many, or as a class for expanded clones.

TRBD1	many	TRBV2	TRBJ2-5	CASSRDRGPETQYF	TGTGCCAGCAGTCGGGACAGGGGACCGGAGACCCAGTACTTC
TRBD1	.	TRBV29-1	TRBJ2-5	CSVDPSGGQETQYF	TGCAGCGTTGACCCCTCAGGGGGTCAAGAGACCCAGTACTTC
.	.	TRBV5-1	TRBJ2-7	CASGTLGPAGSYEQYF	TGCGCCAGCGGCACCCTAGGACCCGCGGGGAGCTACGAGCAGTACTTC
.	.	TRBV9	TRBJ2-3	CASSVDRERAQNEYF	TGTGCCAGCAGCGTAGATCGGGAAAGAGCGCAAAACGAGTATTTT
TRBD2	.	TRBV20-1	TRBJ2-3	CSAGGGANTDTQYF	TGCAGTGCTGGCGGGGGGGCAAACACAGATACGCAGTATTTT
.	.	TRBV6-9	TRBJ1-5	CATTAGLANQPQHF	TGTGCCACCACCGCGGGACTGGCAAATCAGCCCCAGCATTTT
.	.	TRBV12-3/TRBV12-4	TRBJ1-2	CASSVSGQNYGYTF	TGTGCCAGCAGTGTTTCCGGACAGAACTATGGCTACACCTTC
TRBD1	many	TRBV6-5	TRBJ1-2	CASIKTGDYGYTF	TGTGCCAGCATTAAGACAGGGGACTATGGCTACACCTTC
.	many	TRBV6-5	TRBJ1-1	CASSLYTEAFF	TGTGCCAGCAGTTTGTACACTGAAGCTTTCTTT
TRBD2	.	TRBV7-9	TRBJ2-1	CASSLDSTSGGSSYNEQFF	TGTGCCAGCAGCTTAGATTCGACTAGCGGGGGGAGCTCCTACAATGAGCAGTTCTTC
TRBD2	.	TRBV5-1	TRBJ2-3	CASSLVSGDHTQYF	TGTGCCAGCAGCTTGGTTAGCGGGGATCATACGCAGTATTTT
.	many	TRBV7-2	TRBJ2-1	CASSLGQAEQFF	TGTGCCAGCAGCTTAGGTCAGGCCGAGCAGTTCTTC
.	many	TRBV6-4	TRBJ1-1	CASRSTSTAFF	TGTGCCAGCAGAAGTACAAGTACAGCTTTCTTT
.	.	TRBV10-3	TRBJ2-1	CAVSGPGGLNEQFF	TGTGCCGTCAGTGGTCCAGGAGGTCTCAATGAGCAGTTCTTC
.	.	TRBV12-3/TRBV12-4	TRBJ1-6	CASSAYRLSPHHF	TGTGCCAGCAGTGCTTACAGACTATCCCCCCACCACTTT
TRBD2	.	TRBV7-2	TRBJ2-5	CASSLATSGGPGTQYF	TGTGCCAGCAGCTTAGCAACTAGCGGGGGACCAGGGACCCAGTACTTC